This T cell receptor beta chain was retrieved from a study of cytomegalovirus exposure and HLA in healthy donors. General study points: A later examination showed that TCR association rates differed by HLA locus, with DRB1 most and HLA-C fewest. Excluded were some V segments that proved indistinguishable, including TRBV6-2 and TRBV6-3.

Each donor was nominally healthy when sampled (though unrecorded immune exposures were likely). The germline CDR1 and CDR2 sequences are SGHTS and YDEGEE. Trimming shortened V by 2 bases and J by 7 bases, and 10 bases separated the two germline ends. The CDR3 sequence is 13 residues long. Both 60 Vbeta primers and 13 Jbeta primers went into the PCR. The method was immunoSEQ multiplex PCR; TCRdb's version includes in-frame clones alone and lacks a portion of them. Here the sample spans 150,000 to 200,000 clones, 80% being singletons. Points on this clone: What it binds is not known.

The sample consisted of PBMCs. The source is a man aged 35 to 55 in good health and CMV-seropositive. The J gene is TRBJ1-3, the V gene TRBV5-8; D is unclear. The CDR3 loop is CASSFRSTNTIYF. CDR3 nucleotides: TGTGCCAGCAGCTTCCGGTCTACGAACACCATATATTTT.